This T cell receptor beta chain was identified in a study of blood T cell repertoires in COVID-19 (dated by TCRdb to 2018 to 2020). Some background on the complete study: Samples from collaborators originated in the United States, Italy and Spain and spanned both the acute and convalescent phases of COVID-19. The material from the prospective study consisted of cDNA or gDNA derived from T cells, B-cell-depleted T cells, or PBMCs. The dataset comprised deeply sampled blood TCRbeta repertoires from subjects exposed to, actively infected with, or recovered from COVID-19. A freely available public database, intended as a resource for researchers studying the immune response to SARS-CoV-2, is where the repertoires were released. Samples came from the ongoing ImmuneRACE study (first 160 participants) plus 1,254 subjects from 6 global collaborators. Nearly every sample came with metadata listing a de-identified subject ID, COVID-19 status, age in years and sex. Where available, HLA class I and class II types were obtained from metadata supplied by the sample provider rather than from assay-based typing.

The germline V gene (reference sequence) yields GTSNPN for CDR1 and SVGIG for CDR2. From the cysteine up to the phenylalanine, the CDR3 has a length of 13 residues. Left in the record is the CDR3 DNA by itself, 39 bases read in frame from the first base. V loses 0 bases of germline sequence and J loses 3 bases, and the interval between the two ends is 7 bases. TCRbeta CDR3 regions were amplified from genomic DNA using the immunoSEQ Assay, a bias-controlled multiplex PCR. As for the authors' bioinformatics: Within the assay, amplification of reference gene primers was used to estimate how many nucleated cells each sample contained. Sequence reads were collapsed and filtered to measure the absolute abundance of every unique TCRbeta CDR3 rearrangement. For each sample, productive Simpson clonality was calculated as the square root of Simpson's diversity index across productive rearrangements. TCRdb obtained this table from immuneACCESS and retained in-frame rearrangements with V and J assigned. These tables miss some clones; where compared with another copy, unresolved V genes account for less than half of the shortfall, and the remainder is unexplained. The V and J calls and clone size were taken over from that table, and D and trimming were inferred from the DNA. The sample has around 180,000 clones on record, approximately 74% of them singletons. The top ten clones comprise around 2.9% of the sample.

As regards this clone: What antigen it recognizes has not been identified. Within one base of it there is no much larger clone, and no base qualities were kept.

What the study reported, not specific to this receptor: The amount of clinical and demographic metadata varied by source and participant and was provided uncurated.

Whole blood was collected in K2EDTA tubes by collaborating institutions according to the institutions' own protocols. For TCRbeta analysis, collaborator samples were shipped as frozen whole blood, as isolated PBMCs, or as DNA extracted from either sample type. Sequencing used peripheral blood. The chain is encoded by TRBV30 joined to TRBJ2-3; the D gene remains uncertain. This sequence was found in a woman older than 75 with acute or convalescent COVID-19. The CDR3 reads CAWSVLYTDTQYF. The nucleotide sequence reads TGTGCCTGGAGTGTCCTATATACAGATACGCAGTATTTT.